This T cell receptor (beta chain) was retrieved from a study of shared clonotypes between healthy human individuals (dated by TCRdb to about 2020). For context, the study as a whole: The cohort included a few men and a couple of women between 18 and 49 years of age. For each donor, CD4 naive and CD4 memory were each run on three plates, CD8 naive on two plates, and CD8 memory on one plate. The study deeply sequenced blood TCR repertoires of about 5 healthy adults to estimate repertoire size and the extent of clonotype sharing between individuals. Libraries were prepared and TCR repertoires were sequenced by different laboratories using diverse techniques, in order to increase sequencing depth and limit assay-specific biases. Between about 0.9 and 8.9 billion PBMCs per donor were obtained by leukapheresis. The research as a whole found: The small number of donors limited the genetic and exposure-history diversity represented. Higher generation probabilities were observed for clonotypes shared by all four sorted-subset donors than for non-shared clonotypes. Pairwise subsampling led to the expectation that sequencing depth would affect the degree of clonotype sharing among donors. Naive subsets generally had larger estimated clonotype richness than memory subsets did. Rarefaction of sorted-subset datasets indicated incomplete sequencing despite the large sequencing depth. Sharing across a few donors was observed for approximately 5% of naive CD4, about 4% of naive CD8, over 2% of memory CD4, and about 0.38% of memory CD8 clonotypes. Sampling was limited to blood, and TCR repertoires in tissue likely differ from TCR repertoires in blood.

The CDR3 has 14 amino acids, counting the end cysteine and phenylalanine. Only the CDR3 region is kept as DNA, spanning 42 bases read in frame from base 1. V sheds 4 bases and J sheds 7 bases, leaving 17 bases between their ends. Via the germline V gene, CDR1 is SGHTS and CDR2 YDEGEE. With regard to this clone: It lacks a known antigen. No much larger clonotype is one base removed from it; base qualities were not supplied.

Donors were healthy HIV-negative adults with no recently reported acute infections or vaccinations. All donors were Caucasian adults living in Nashville, Tennessee, USA. Magnetic negative selection was used to enrich CD4+ T cells, after which naive cells were positively selected on CD45RA and the negative fraction became the memory subset. After blood collection by leukapheresis, PBMCs were isolated using Ficoll-Histopaque density gradient centrifugation and then cryopreserved in the vapor phase of liquid nitrogen. Purity and quantity of every magnetically sorted T cell population were checked by analytical flow cytometry. Each sorted fraction had its genomic DNA isolated and then quantified by UV absorbance on a Nanodrop 2000c. Using the deep immunoSEQ assay, TCR CDR3 regions were amplified from genomic DNA by multiplex PCR. Genomic DNA extracted from each cell subset was distributed evenly over all wells of several immunoSEQ 96-well plates, and each plate served as one replicate. For sorted subsets, 200 to 250 ng genomic DNA, equal to tens of thousands of T cell genomes, was loaded into each replicate PCR. Purified libraries were measured with a Qubit 3.0 fluorometer, size-checked on a Bioanalyzer 2100, and measured again with the KAPA Library Quantification kit. Every immunoSEQ 96-well plate was sequenced on a dedicated single-read 150-cycle Illumina NextSeq 550 flow cell. In the source study's methods: The immunoSEQ output contained only junctional sequences without quality scores, so filtering could not match that applied to full-length reads. To assign V/J genes and CDR3, sequences were annotated against IMGT germline references using PyIR, a Python wrapper for IgBLAST v1.9. Reads were filtered out if the reads had weak V/J assignments (E-value above 1e-6), no CDR3, stop codons, out-of-frame junctions, or ambiguous translated residues. V3J clonotypes were defined as sequences sharing the same inferred V gene, J gene, and CDR3 amino acid sequence. The percentage overlap between two repertoires was calculated by dividing the number of shared unique clonotypes by the size of the smaller repertoire. Richness of each repertoire was evaluated using RTK rarefaction, the Chao1 estimator, and Recon v2.1 estimates of unobserved clonotypes. Generation probabilities were computed with OLGA for all TCRbeta clonotypes obtained by the gDNA method from several donors. TCRdb re-hosts the immuneACCESS table, in-frame sequences only. Its copies lack some clones; in the studies checked, an unresolved V gene accounts for under half of them, and the cause for the rest is not known. V, J and clone size were drawn from that table, and D and trimming were deduced from the DNA. This sample lists about 1.1 million clones; approximately 78% were detected once. Jointly, the top ten make up 0.6% to 0.7% of the sample.

Sequences were obtained from memory CD4+ T cells from PBMCs. Per the publication, the cell subset or site label means: CD45RA-negative fraction. The rearranged segments are TRBV5-8 and TRBJ1-2; perhaps TRBD1 is the D gene, with 6 bases matching. The sequence came from a man younger than 35 in good health. Some clones in this sample may be carry-over from other donors' samples. The nucleotide sequence is given as TGTGCCAGCAGCCGAGCGGGACACCGGAGTGGCTACACCTTC. Its amino acids are CASSRAGHRSGYTF.